These 7 T cell receptor beta chains came from one sample sequenced in a study of T cells after posttransplantation cyclophosphamide. The repertoire was sequenced with immunoSEQ multiplex PCR; TCRdb's copy has only in-frame clones and lacks some. The sample lists 50,000 to 60,000 clones; around 94% were seen once. The specimen was PBMCs. Every receptor here comes from a woman under 40 in good health and a related stem cell transplant donor.

CDR3 sequence reads: CASSPLSKQYF. CDR3 nucleotides: TGTGCCAGCAGTCCCCTATCAAAGCAGTACTTC. V and J are TRBV28 and TRBJ2-7; D ambiguous. The germline V gene encodes CDR1 MDHEN and CDR2 SYDVKM. This CDR3 comprises 11 residues. The V and J ends lost 5 bases and 8 bases respectively, with 10 bases between them.

The V gene is TRBV11-2, the J gene TRBJ2-6, with 11 positions matching TRBD1. The CDR3 sequence is 19 residues long. Germline assignment: CDR1 SGHAT and CDR2 FQNNGV. V trimming: 0 bases; J trimming: 4 bases; junction bases outside the gene matches: 8. CDR3 loop: CASSLDRRTGGLGANVLTF. In DNA form, the CDR3 reads TGTGCCAGCAGCTTAGATCGGAGGACAGGGGGCCTCGGGGCCAACGTCCTGACTTTC.

This clone was seen a single time. The chain has TRBV28 and TRBJ2-7, with 8 bases identical to TRBD2. This CDR3 comprises 14 residues. CDR1 MDHEN and CDR2 SYDVKM come from the germline V gene. V lost 6 bases and J lost 3; bases outside the gene matches: 7. The CDR3 here is CASRPTGGGYEQYF. The CDR3 bases are TGTGCCAGCAGACCCACCGGGGGGGGCTACGAGCAGTACTTC.

The chain uses TRBV10-3 and TRBJ2-2, with TRBD1 as a possible D gene (6 bases). Germline-derived CDR1 and CDR2 are ENHRY and SYGVKD. The CDR3 is made up of 14 amino acids. Trimming took off 3 bases at V and 3 bases at J, with 8 bases between the two ends. CDR3 bases: TGTGCCATCAGTGAACACAGGGACACCGGGGAGCTGTTTTTT. Translated, it gives CAISEHRDTGELFF.

This clone was observed once. V gene TRBV7-2 combines with J gene TRBJ1-1; D uncertain. Germline V gene lookup returns CDR1 SGHTA and CDR2 FQGNSA. This CDR3 is built from 14 residues. V shed 2 bases and J shed 0 bases, with 7 bases lying between them. The CDR3 reads CASSLFPVNTEAFF. The CDR3 DNA follows: TGTGCCAGCAGCTTATTTCCGGTGAACACTGAAGCTTTCTTT.

This clone appeared a single time. The chain uses TRBV18 and TRBJ2-5; maybe TRBD2 (5 bases). Germline V lookup: CDR1 KGHSH, CDR2 LQKENI. V was shortened by 0 bases and J by 5 bases, with 13 bases between the two germline ends. This CDR3 region has 15 residues. The CDR3 DNA reads as TGTGCCAGCTCACCACCGGGTGAGGGCAGGGAGACCCAGTACTTC. Residues: CASSPPGEGRETQYF.

The chain uses TRBV28 and TRBJ2-5, with 10 bases lining up with TRBD2. With 7 bases clipped from V and 5 bases from J, the junction kept 16 bases outside the gene matches. CDR1 and CDR2 (germline): MDHEN, SYDVKM. CDR3 length equals 17 residues. The CDR3: CASTPFGSGGARETQYF. For the CDR3, the DNA is TGTGCCAGCACCCCTTTCGGGAGCGGGGGGGCCCGGGAGACCCAGTACTTC.